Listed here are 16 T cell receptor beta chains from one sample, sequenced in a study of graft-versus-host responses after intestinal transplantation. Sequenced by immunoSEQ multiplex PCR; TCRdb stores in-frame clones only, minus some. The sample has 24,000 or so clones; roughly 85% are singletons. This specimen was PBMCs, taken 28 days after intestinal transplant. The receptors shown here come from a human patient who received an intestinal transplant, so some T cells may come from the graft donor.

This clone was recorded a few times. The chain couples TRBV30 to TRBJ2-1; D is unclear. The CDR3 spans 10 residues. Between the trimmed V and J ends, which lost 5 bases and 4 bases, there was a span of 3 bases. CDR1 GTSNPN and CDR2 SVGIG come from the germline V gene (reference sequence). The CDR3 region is CAWAYNEQFF. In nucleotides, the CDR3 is TGTGCCTGGGCATACAATGAGCAGTTCTTC.

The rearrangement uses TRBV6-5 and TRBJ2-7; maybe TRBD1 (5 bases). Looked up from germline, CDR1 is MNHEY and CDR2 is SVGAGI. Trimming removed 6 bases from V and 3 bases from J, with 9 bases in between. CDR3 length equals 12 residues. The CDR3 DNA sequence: TGTGCCAGCAGCCCAGGGATCTACGAGCAGTACTTC. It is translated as CASSPGIYEQYF.

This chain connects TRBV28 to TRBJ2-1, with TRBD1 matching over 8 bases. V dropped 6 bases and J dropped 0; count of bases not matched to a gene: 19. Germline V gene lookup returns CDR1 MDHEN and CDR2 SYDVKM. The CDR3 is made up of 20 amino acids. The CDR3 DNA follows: TGTGCCAGCAGACCCGGGTGGGTCCAAACAGGGGGAGGCTCCTACAATGAGCAGTTCTTC. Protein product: CASRPGWVQTGGGSYNEQFF.

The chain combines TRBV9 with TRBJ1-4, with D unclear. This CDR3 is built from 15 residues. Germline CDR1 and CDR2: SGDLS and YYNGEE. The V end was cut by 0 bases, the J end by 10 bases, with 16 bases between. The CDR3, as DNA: TGTGCCAGCAGCGTAGGACTCGAACCCATGGGAAAACTGTTTTTT. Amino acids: CASSVGLEPMGKLFF.

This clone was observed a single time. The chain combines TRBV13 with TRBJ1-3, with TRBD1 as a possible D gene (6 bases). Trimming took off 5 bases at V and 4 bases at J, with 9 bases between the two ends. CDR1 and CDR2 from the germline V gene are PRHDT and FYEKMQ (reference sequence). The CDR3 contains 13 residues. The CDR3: CASSGDTGNTIYF. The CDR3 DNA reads TGTGCCAGCAGCGGGGACACGGGAAACACCATATATTTT.

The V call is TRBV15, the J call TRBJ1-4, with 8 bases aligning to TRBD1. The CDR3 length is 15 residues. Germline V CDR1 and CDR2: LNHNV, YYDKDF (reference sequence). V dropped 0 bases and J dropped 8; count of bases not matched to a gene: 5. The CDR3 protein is CATSRDPGTGEKLFF. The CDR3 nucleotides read TGTGCCACCAGCAGAGATCCCGGGACAGGCGAAAAACTGTTTTTT. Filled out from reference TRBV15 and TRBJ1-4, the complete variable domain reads DAMVIQNPRYQVTQFGKPVTLSCSQTLNHNVMYWYQQKSSQAPKLLFHYYDKDFNNEADTPDNFQSRRPNTSFCFLDIRSPGLGDTAMYLCATSRDPGTGEKLFFGSGTQLSVL.

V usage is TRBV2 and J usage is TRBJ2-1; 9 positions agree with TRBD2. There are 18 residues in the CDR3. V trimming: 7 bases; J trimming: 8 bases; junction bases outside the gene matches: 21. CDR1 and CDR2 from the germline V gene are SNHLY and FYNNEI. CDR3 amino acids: CASTVIPLMVAGEDEQFF. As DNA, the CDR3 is TGTGCCAGCACTGTTATCCCCCTGATGGTAGCGGGAGAAGATGAGCAGTTCTTC.

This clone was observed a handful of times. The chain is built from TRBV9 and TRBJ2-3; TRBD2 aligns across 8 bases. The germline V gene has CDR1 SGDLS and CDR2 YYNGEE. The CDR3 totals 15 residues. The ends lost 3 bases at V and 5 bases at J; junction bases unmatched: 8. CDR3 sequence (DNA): TGTGCCAGCAGCGGGGCGGGGGGCTCTCGAGATACGCAGTATTTT. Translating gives CASSGAGGSRDTQYF.

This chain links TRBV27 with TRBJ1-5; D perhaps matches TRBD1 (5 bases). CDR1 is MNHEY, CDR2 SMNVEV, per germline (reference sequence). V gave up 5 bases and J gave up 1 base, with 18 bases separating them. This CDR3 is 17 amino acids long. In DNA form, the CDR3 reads TGTGCCAGCAGTCCCACTCGGGGGACCTCCAGCAATCAGCCCCAGCATTTT. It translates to CASSPTRGTSSNQPQHF.

CDR3 DNA sequence: TGTGCCAGCAGTGACGGACTAGCGGCCTACGAGCAGTACTTC. The encoded protein is CASSDGLAAYEQYF. The J gene is TRBJ2-7, the V gene TRBV2, with 10 nucleotides matching TRBD2. CDR1 is SNHLY, CDR2 FYNNEI, per germline. The junction had 1 base not matched to a gene; V was cut back by 3 bases and J by 2 bases. This CDR3 spans 14 amino acids.

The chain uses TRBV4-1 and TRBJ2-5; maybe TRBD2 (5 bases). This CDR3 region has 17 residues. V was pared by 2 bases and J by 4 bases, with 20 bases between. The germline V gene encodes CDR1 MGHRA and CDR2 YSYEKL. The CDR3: CASSQLKYMRGGETQYF. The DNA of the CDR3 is TGCGCCAGCAGCCAATTGAAGTATATGAGAGGAGGAGAGACCCAGTACTTC.

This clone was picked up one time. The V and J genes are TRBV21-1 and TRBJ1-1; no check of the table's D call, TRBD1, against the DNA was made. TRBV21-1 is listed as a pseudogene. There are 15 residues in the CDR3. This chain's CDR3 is CASSKGRQDHTEAFF. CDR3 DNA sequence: TGTGCCAGCAGCAAAGGTCGACAGGATCACACTGAAGCTTTCTTT.

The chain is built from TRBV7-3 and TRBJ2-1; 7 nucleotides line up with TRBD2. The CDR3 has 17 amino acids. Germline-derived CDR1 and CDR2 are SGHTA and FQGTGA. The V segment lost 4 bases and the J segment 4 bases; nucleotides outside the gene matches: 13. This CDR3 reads CASSYGLADASYNEQFF. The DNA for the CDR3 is TGTGCCAGCAGCTACGGGCTAGCGGACGCTTCATACAATGAGCAGTTCTTC.

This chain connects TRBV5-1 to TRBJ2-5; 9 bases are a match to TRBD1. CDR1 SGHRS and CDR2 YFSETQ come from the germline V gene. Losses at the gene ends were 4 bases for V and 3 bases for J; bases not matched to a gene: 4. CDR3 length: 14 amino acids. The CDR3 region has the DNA TGCGCCAGCAGCCCTGGGACAGGGAAAGAGACCCAGTACTTC. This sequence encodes CASSPGTGKETQYF.

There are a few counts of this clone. The CDR3 here is CASSGISYNEQFF. The CDR3 DNA reads as TGTGCCAGCAGTGGGATTTCCTACAATGAGCAGTTCTTC. V and J are TRBV2 and TRBJ2-1; unclear D gene. Germline assignment: CDR1 SNHLY and CDR2 FYNNEI. The V and J ends lost 4 bases and 1 base respectively, with 5 bases between them. This CDR3 contains 13 residues.

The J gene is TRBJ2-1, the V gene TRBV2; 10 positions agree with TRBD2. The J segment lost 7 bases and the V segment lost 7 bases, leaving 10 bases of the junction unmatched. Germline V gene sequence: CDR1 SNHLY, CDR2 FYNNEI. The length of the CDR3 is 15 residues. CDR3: CASIPASGSRNEQFF. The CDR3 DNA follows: TGTGCCAGCATTCCGGCTAGCGGGAGTCGGAATGAGCAGTTCTTC.